The table lists the clone carrying this T cell receptor (beta chain) with a count of one. What it binds is not known. Germline CDR1 is SEHNR and CDR2 is FQNEAQ (reference sequence). Between the trimmed V and J ends, which lost 5 bases and 0 bases, there was a span of 10 bases. This CDR3 region has 14 residues. The data derive from a study of T cell responses to AZD1222 COVID-19 vaccine. Findings of the study overall: White British donors predominated, females outnumbered males, and clonal diversity was possibly underestimated. The CD4 TCRs associated with vaccination extended across spike and predominated at 160-218 and 743-854.

Assay used: immunoSEQ multiplex PCR; TCRdb lists only in-frame clones, some missing. Of 53,000 or so clones listed, just over 85% are singletons. The source material was peripheral blood, sampled 28 days after the second AZD1222 dose. This chain joins TRBV7-9 and TRBJ2-5; D is undetermined. The clonotype comes from an adult who received the AZD1222 COVID-19 vaccine. CDR3 DNA: TGTGCCAGCAGCCTCTCCGGGCACCAAGAGACCCAGTACTTC. It encodes CASSLSGHQETQYF.